This T cell receptor (beta chain) was sequenced during a study of chemoradiotherapy in HPV16-positive cancers. The germline V gene encodes CDR1 SGDLS and CDR2 YYNGEE. The CDR3 totals 15 residues. The V and J ends lost 4 bases and 6 bases respectively, with 16 bases between them. The table came from immunoSEQ multiplex PCR; TCRdb's copy has only in-frame clones and leaves some out. The table records around 10,000 clones, 60% to 80% of them present only once. Collection of the sample occurred from a patient who underwent chemoradiotherapy. This TCR was recovered from a human donor with HPV-associated anogenital cancer. The chain recombines TRBV9 with TRBJ1-4; D is uncertain. The CDR3 DNA sequence: TGTGCCAGCAGCCCCCGGGGAGAGGAGGATGAAAAACTGTTTTTT. Amino acids: CASSPRGEEDEKLFF.